This T cell receptor (beta chain) was recovered during a study of shared clonotypes between healthy human individuals. CDR1 MNHEY and CDR2 SVGAGI come from the germline V gene. Trimming pared 0 bases from V and 4 bases from J, leaving 5 bases between. The CDR3 runs 13 residues. Whole-study findings and limits: Represented genetic and exposure-history diversity was restricted by having few donors.

The repertoire was sequenced with immunoSEQ multiplex PCR; TCRdb's copy has only in-frame clones and lacks some. The repertoire holds about 2 million clones, with less than 95% as singletons. As to this clone: Its antigen is still unknown.

Naive CD8 cells lacked CD45RO, underwent positive selection for CCR7 and left out terminally differentiated effector memory CD45RA+ cells. The TCR sequence derives from a man younger than 30 in good health. Sequenced: naive CD8+ T cells sorted from blood. The chain carries TRBV6-5 and TRBJ2-3; the D is unclear. The CDR3 protein is CASSYSPPDTQYF. The CDR3 DNA follows: TGTGCCAGCAGTTACTCCCCCCCAGATACGCAGTATTTT.